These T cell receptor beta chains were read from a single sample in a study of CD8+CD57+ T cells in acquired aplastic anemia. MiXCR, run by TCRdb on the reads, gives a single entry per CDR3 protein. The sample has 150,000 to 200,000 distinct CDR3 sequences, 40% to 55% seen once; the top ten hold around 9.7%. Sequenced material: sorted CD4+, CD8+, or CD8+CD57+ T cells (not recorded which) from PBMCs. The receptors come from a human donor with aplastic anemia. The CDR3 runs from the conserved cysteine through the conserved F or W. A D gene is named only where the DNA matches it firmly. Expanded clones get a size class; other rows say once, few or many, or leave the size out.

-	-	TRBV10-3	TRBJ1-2	TGTGCCATCAGTGAGTCGCGGAGGCTTCTGAGCTACACCTTC	CAISESRRLLSYTF
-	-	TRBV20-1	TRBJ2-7	TGCAGTGCGGCATGGAACTACGAGCAGTACTTC	CSAAWNYEQYF
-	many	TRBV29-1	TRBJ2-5	TGCAGCGTTATCTACAGGGCACGTGTGGTCCAGTACTTC	CSVIYRARVVQYF
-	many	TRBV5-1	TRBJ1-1	TGCGCCAGCAGCTTGGATCTGATAAACACTGAAGCTTTCTTT	CASSLDLINTEAFF
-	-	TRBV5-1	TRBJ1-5	TGCGCCAGCAGGGAGGAGGGCAATCAGCCCCAGCATTTT	CASREEGNQPQHF
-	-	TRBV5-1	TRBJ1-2	TGCGCCAGCAGCCCGGGCAGCCCTAACTATGGCTACACCTTC	CASSPGSPNYGYTF
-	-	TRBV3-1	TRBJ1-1	TGTGCCAGCAGCCAAGTTGTCCTAAGAGGGAGTAACACTGAAGCTTTCTTT	CASSQVVLRGSNTEAFF
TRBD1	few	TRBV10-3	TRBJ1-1	TGTGCCATCAGTGAGAACAGGGGGCGAGGGAACACTGAAGCTTTCTTT	CAISENRGRGNTEAFF
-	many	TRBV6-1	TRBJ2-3	TGTGCCAGCAGTGAAGCAGGAGATACGCAGTATTTT	CASSEAGDTQYF
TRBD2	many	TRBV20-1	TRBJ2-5	TGCAGTGCTAGGGTGGCCGGGGGGGAGACCCAGTACTTC	CSARVAGGETQYF
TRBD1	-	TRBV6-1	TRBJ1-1	TGTGCCAGCAGGTCCGGGACAGGGAACATTAACACTGAAGCTTTCTTT	CASRSGTGNINTEAFF
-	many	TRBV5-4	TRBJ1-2	TGTGCCAGCAGCTTGGTGGGGCGGGGCTATACTAACTATGGCTACACCTTC	CASSLVGRGYTNYGYTF
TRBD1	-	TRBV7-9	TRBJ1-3	TGTGCCAGCAGCTTAACAGGGGTGAGGGGAAACACCATATATTTT	CASSLTGVRGNTIYF
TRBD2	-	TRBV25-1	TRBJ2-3	TGTGCCAGCAGTGAGGCCGGCGGGGGAAATACGCAGTATTTT	CASSEAGGGNTQYF
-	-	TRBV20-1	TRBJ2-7	TGCAGTGCTAGAGGCACCGCGAACACCGGGGAGCTGTACTTC	CSARGTANTGELYF
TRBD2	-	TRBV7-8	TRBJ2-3	TGTGCCAGCAGCACCGCGCCTAGCGGGGGGGCGGGAGATACGCAGTATTTT	CASSTAPSGGAGDTQYF
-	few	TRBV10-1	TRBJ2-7	TGCGCCAGCAGTGAGTCGAACTGGGAGCTAGGTCCCTACGAGCAGTACTTC	CASSESNWELGPYEQYF
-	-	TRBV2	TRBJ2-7	-	CACSAREPRTGGAYEQYF
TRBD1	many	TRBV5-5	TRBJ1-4	TGTGCCAGCAGCTTGTGGACAGGAAATGAAAAACTGTTTTTT	CASSLWTGNEKLFF
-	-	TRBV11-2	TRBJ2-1	TGTGCCAGCAGCTTAGGGAGCCTCTCCTACAATGAGCAGTTCTTC	CASSLGSLSYNEQFF